This T cell receptor beta chain derives from a study of CD8 T cells in ankylosing spondylitis. Study-level points and caveats: Those disease-linked clones were CD8+; they were also relatively rare in peripheral blood.

A few counts support this clonotype. No antigen is known for it. Researchers built TCR beta libraries using quantitative 5'-RACE with molecular barcodes. TCRdb re-analysed the 5' RACE reads in MiXCR, keeping a single row per CDR3 protein. The table includes 150,000 or so distinct CDR3 sequences, around 9.6% detected once. Germline trimming cut 0 bases from V and 6 bases from J; bases unmatched to any gene: 9. Germline CDR1 and CDR2: MGHDK and SYGVNS. The CDR3 has 17 amino acids. The rearrangement links TRBV25-1 to TRBJ2-7; 12 bases align to TRBD1. The specimen was blood, either unsorted or a sorted T cell fraction (not recorded which). This clonotype was sampled from a female donor with ankylosing spondylitis or in good health (not recorded which). CDR3 protein: CASSEYFRGQGAGEQYF. The CDR3 DNA is TGTGCCAGCAGTGAATATTTCCGGGGACAGGGGGCTGGCGAGCAGTACTTC.